The entry below gives a single TCR beta chain sequence along with its context. The data are from a study of blood T cell repertoires in COVID-19. In the study overall: Acute and convalescent COVID-19 samples came from the United States, Italy and Spain. In each case, the material was cDNA or gDNA derived from T cells, B-cell-depleted T cells, or PBMCs.

Per the authors' pipeline: The authors estimated nucleated cell counts from reference gene primer amplification. Measured with immunoSEQ multiplex PCR; TCRdb has only the in-frame clones, and not every one. That table is the source of V, J and clone size, and D and trimming were worked out from the DNA. The sample lists some 120,000 clones, 88% occurring once. CDR3 length: 13 amino acids. With 3 bases removed from V and 2 bases from J, the gap between germline ends came to 7 bases. Germline lookup yields CDR1 KGHSH and CDR2 LQKENI. V usage is TRBV18 and J usage is TRBJ2-5; the D is unclear. This sequence was found in a man in his fifties with acute or convalescent COVID-19. Source material: peripheral blood. CDR3 nucleotide sequence: TGTGCCAGCTCACCGGGCCTACAAGAGACCCAGTACTTC. Amino acids: CASSPGLQETQYF.